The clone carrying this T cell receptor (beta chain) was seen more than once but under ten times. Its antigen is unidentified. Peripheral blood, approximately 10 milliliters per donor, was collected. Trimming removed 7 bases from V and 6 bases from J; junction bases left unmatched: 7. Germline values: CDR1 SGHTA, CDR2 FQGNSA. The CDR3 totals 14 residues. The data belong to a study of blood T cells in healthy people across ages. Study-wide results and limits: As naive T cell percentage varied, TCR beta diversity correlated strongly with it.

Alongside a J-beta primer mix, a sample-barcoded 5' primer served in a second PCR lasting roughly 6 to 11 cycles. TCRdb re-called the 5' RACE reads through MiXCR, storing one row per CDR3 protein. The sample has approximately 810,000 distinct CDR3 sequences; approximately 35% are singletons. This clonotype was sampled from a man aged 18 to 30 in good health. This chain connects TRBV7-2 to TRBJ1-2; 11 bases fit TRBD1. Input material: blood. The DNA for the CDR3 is TGTGCCAGCAACTACGGACAGGGGGCTAATGGCTACACCTTC. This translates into CASNYGQGANGYTF.